Listed below are T cell receptor beta chains from one sample, sequenced in a study of blood T cell repertoires in COVID-19. Profiling relied on immunoSEQ multiplex PCR, and the TCRdb table lists in-frame clones only, not all of them. The sample shows about 44,000 clones, about 92% of them seen only once. Sequencing input: peripheral blood. The receptor source for this set is a human donor in a cohort sampled during active COVID-19. Both conserved end residues are part of each CDR3. A D gene is named only where the DNA matches it firmly. Clone size, where shown, is once, few, many, or a class for clones that have expanded.

>TRBD1|TRBV19|NA|TRBJ1-5
TGTGCCAGTAGTCCCCAATTGGAACAGGGGAAGCGTCAGCCCCAGCATTTT
CASSPQLEQGKRQPQHF
>TRBD2|TRBV2|NA|TRBJ2-1
TGTGCCAGCATTGGGACTAGCGAAGGTTACAATGAGCAGTTCTTC
CASIGTSEGYNEQFF
>TRBD2|TRBV5-4|NA|TRBJ2-5
TGTGCCAGCAGCCTTAGCGGGAGTGGACAAGAGACCCAGTACTTC
CASSLSGSGQETQYF
>NA|TRBV4-1|few|TRBJ1-5
TGCGCCAGCAGCCAAGGTAGCGGGGTGGGCAATCAGCCCCAGCATTTT
CASSQGSGVGNQPQHF
>NA|TRBV5-4|NA|TRBJ2-3
TGTGCCAGCAGCTTGGCCATTGGCACAGATACGCAGTATTTT
CASSLAIGTDTQYF
>NA|TRBV30|once|TRBJ1-1
TGTGCCTGGAGTGTTGGAGCCACTGAAGCTTTCTTT
CAWSVGATEAFF
>NA|TRBV7-9|NA|TRBJ2-2
TGTGCCAGCAGCTCCGGGACATCGGACACCGGGGAGCTGTTTTTT
CASSSGTSDTGELFF
>TRBD1|TRBV5-1|NA|TRBJ2-7
TGCGCCAGCAGCTCAGGACAGGGGGCCGACGAGCAGTACTTC
CASSSGQGADEQYF
>TRBD1|TRBV11-2|NA|TRBJ1-2
TGTGCCAGCAGCCCTCGGACAGGGGCAAACAGAGGGAGTGGCTACACCTTC
CASSPRTGANRGSGYTF
>TRBD1|TRBV7-9|NA|TRBJ2-2
TGTGCCAGCAGCAGGGAGAGGGACAGATTAACCGGGGAGCTGTTTTTT
CASSRERDRLTGELFF
>NA|TRBV27|NA|TRBJ1-5
TGTGCCAGCAGTTTAACCCTCCCCCGAGGTCAGCCCCAGCATTTT
CASSLTLPRGQPQHF
>NA|TRBV6-6|NA|TRBJ1-3
TGTGCCAGCAGTTACGGGTCCAGGGTCGGTGGAAACACCATATATTTT
CASSYGSRVGGNTIYF
>NA|TRBV11-2|NA|TRBJ1-3
TGTGCCAGCAGCTTATCCCGAGACACTCTGGGGGGATATTTT
CASSLSRDTLGGYF
>TRBD2|TRBV6-5|NA|TRBJ2-1
TGTGCCAGCAGTTACTCGACTAGCGGGCACAATGAGCAGTTCTTC
CASSYSTSGHNEQFF
>NA|TRBV10-3|once|TRBJ1-2
TGTGCCATCAGTGACCGCCCGGGATTCTATGGCTACACCTTC
CAISDRPGFYGYTF
>NA|TRBV28|NA|TRBJ2-5
NA
CASSSSGWGRQETQYF